The T cell receptor beta chain described here comes from a study of metastatic and nonmetastatic thyroid tumors (TCRdb year 2020). Some background on the complete study: Repertoires from peripheral blood and from tumor or nodule tissue samples of malignant and benign thyroid patients were compared.

Before undergoing thyroid surgery, none of the patients had been given any kind of treatment. The study retrospectively analysed patient clinical samples collected from the early 2010s to the late 2010s using T-cell receptor beta sequencing. Overall study outcomes, separate from this receptor: In both blood and tumor samples, malignant tumors were reported to have significantly higher TCR beta diversity than benign nodules.

This clone was detected only once. Its antigen specificity is not known. Per-nucleotide qualities are absent, and no much larger clonotype sits a single base away. Resting on one read, the evidence is weak. The protocol used for the library was PCR. Instrument on record: Illumina HiSeq 4000. The TCR beta-chain CDR3 region of each patient was profiled by high-throughput sequencing. The original pipeline was this. CDR3 differences across clinicopathological groups were used to build a classifier for discriminating distant-metastatic papillary thyroid cancer patients. To measure repertoire diversity the researchers used the Shannon index, while the Morisita-Horn index served to gauge how similar the tumor and blood repertoires were. The public reads were reanalyzed by TCRdb: fastp trimming at Q25, MiXCR alignment, in-frame beta chains only. The V and J calls and clone size come from TCRdb's table, not from the authors' own analysis. Recorded for this sample are 3,700 or so clones; roughly 35% of them occurred a single time. The ten largest clones add up to roughly 35% of the sample.

The clonotype comes from a male donor with papillary thyroid cancer or a benign thyroid nodule (not recorded which). Some clones in this sample may be carry-over from other donors' samples. Sequences were obtained from tumor tissue.

The DNA reads as follows: TGCAGTGCCACGCGGAGGAGCGGGGACACAGATACGCAGTATTTT. Its amino acids are CSATRRSGDTDTQYF. The chain is assembled from TRBV20-1 and TRBJ2-3; TRBD2 lines up with 7 middle nucleotides. From cysteine to phenylalanine, the CDR3 is 15 amino acids long. Of all the DNA, just the CDR3 is kept, 45 bases in frame from base 1. The germline V end is reduced by 6 bases and the J end by 2 bases; junction bases left unmatched: 11. Via the germline V gene (reference sequence), CDR1 is DFQATT and CDR2 SNEGSKA.